This TCR beta chain was observed in a study of blood T cell repertoires in COVID-19 (dated by TCRdb to the early 2020s). About the study as a whole: Samples covering the acute and convalescent phases of COVID-19 were provided by collaborators in the United States, Italy and Spain. The prospective study material was composed of cDNA or gDNA derived from T cells, B-cell-depleted T cells, or PBMCs. The dataset comprised deeply sampled blood TCRbeta repertoires from subjects exposed to, actively infected with, or recovered from COVID-19. The repertoires were released in a freely available public database intended as a resource for research on the immune response to SARS-CoV-2. Samples were obtained from the ongoing ImmuneRACE study (first 160 participants) and from roughly 1,300 subjects provided by 6 global collaborators. A de-identified subject ID, COVID-19 status, age in years and sex were almost always included in the sample metadata. Where available, HLA class I and class II types were obtained from metadata supplied by the sample provider rather than from assay-based typing.

Study-wide findings and limitations: The quantity of clinical and demographic metadata differed by source and by participant and was supplied without curation.

The collaborating institutions used their own protocols to collect whole blood in K2EDTA tubes. For TCRbeta analysis, collaborator samples were shipped as frozen whole blood, as isolated PBMCs, or as DNA extracted from either sample type. Turning to this clone: The antigen it recognizes is unknown. No per-base quality is available; no much larger clone lies one base away.

TCRbeta CDR3 regions were amplified from genomic DNA using the immunoSEQ Assay, a bias-controlled multiplex PCR. The study's processing was this. The number of nucleated cells in each sample was estimated from the amplification of reference gene primers within the assay. To quantify the absolute abundance of each unique TCRbeta CDR3 rearrangement, sequence reads were collapsed and filtered. Productive Simpson clonality was computed per sample as the square root of Simpson's diversity index over productive rearrangements. What TCRdb holds here is the immuneACCESS table cut down to in-frame rearrangements. Part of the clones is not present; checked against another copy, under half of the missing clones reflect an unresolved V gene, and the others are unexplained. The V and J calls and clone size were taken over from that table, and D and trimming were inferred from the DNA. The sample table records tens of thousands of clones; around 85% of these occur just once. The top ten clonotypes cover approximately 5.1% of the sample.

The CDR3 starts with the cysteine, ends with the phenylalanine, and has 15 residues. Left in the record is the CDR3 DNA by itself, 45 bases read in frame from the first base. Unmatched junction bases come to 11, with V trimmed by 5 bases and J by 5 bases. CDR1 and CDR2, per the germline V gene (reference sequence), are PRHDT and FYEKMQ. The sequenced sample was peripheral blood. The rearranged segments are TRBV13 and TRBJ1-2; 7 nucleotides in the junction match TRBD1. The source of this sequence is a man aged 55 to 70 with acute or convalescent COVID-19. The CDR3 here reads CASSVRGQGGYGYTF. The DNA is TGTGCCAGCAGCGTTAGGGGTCAGGGGGGTTATGGCTACACCTTC.